Below are 4 T cell receptor beta chains sequenced from a single sample in a study of neoadjuvant anti-PD-1 for oral cavity cancer. TCRdb keeps only in-frame clones here, not all; method: immunoSEQ multiplex PCR. This sample yields thousands of clones, of which 74% are seen a single time; about 3.1% belongs to the top ten. The material sequenced was PBMCs, taken before nivolumab (anti-PD-1) treatment. The receptors stem from a person aged 40 to 85 with oral cavity squamous cell carcinoma.

The CDR3 sequence is CASSLSLQVNYGYTF. CDR3 nucleotides: TGTGCCAGCAGCTTAAGTCTTCAGGTTAACTATGGCTACACCTTC. The chain combines TRBV7-8 with TRBJ1-2; the D is unclear. The germline V gene has CDR1 SGHVS and CDR2 FQNEAQ. Trimming took off 2 bases at V and 1 base at J, with 11 bases between the two ends. This CDR3 has 15 amino acids.

The chain combines TRBV4-3 with TRBJ1-2; 12 bases line up with TRBD1. V lost 1 base, J lost 3 bases, and 0 bases stayed unmatched. Germline CDR1 reads LGHNA; CDR2 reads YSLEER. The CDR3 length is 15 residues. CDR3: CASSQGDRGHYGYTF. The CDR3 DNA is TGCGCCAGCAGCCAAGGGGACAGGGGGCACTATGGCTACACCTTC.

The V and J genes are TRBV19 and TRBJ1-5; no clear D. CDR3 size: 13 residues. CDR1 is LNHDA, CDR2 SQIVND, per germline (reference sequence). Trimming removed 1 base at V and 7 bases at J, with 8 bases between. The CDR3, as DNA: TGTGCCAGTAGTATAGTTTCAGGCCAGCCCCAGCATTTT. Translated, it gives CASSIVSGQPQHF. Based on the CDR3 plus reference TRBV19 and TRBJ1-5, the full variable domain is DGGITQSPKYLFRKEGQNVTLSCEQNLNHDAMYWYRQDPGQGLRLIYYSQIVNDFQKGDIAEGYSVSREKKESFPLTVTSAQKNPTAFYLCASSIVSGQPQHFGDGTRLSIL.

The chain links TRBV28 to TRBJ1-3, with a weak D call TRBD1 (6 bases). CDR1 and CDR2 (germline): MDHEN, SYDVKM. CDR3 length: 14 amino acids. Trimming removed 5 bases from V and 4 bases from J, with 12 bases in between. The CDR3: CASSPQGRGNTIYF. In nucleotides, the CDR3 is TGTGCCAGCAGTCCGCAGGGGCGGGGAAACACCATATATTTT.